A selection of T cell receptor beta chains follows, all from one sample in a study of T-cell reconstitution after alpha-beta-depleted transplantation in children. TCRdb passed the PCR reads through MiXCR, listing each CDR3 protein once. The profile shows 450,000 to 600,000 distinct CDR3 sequences, 30% to 35% of them singletons. The sample here was PBMCs from the stem cell graft donor, taken from the stem cell graft. The receptor set was obtained from a human donor who donated a stem cell graft to a child with aplastic anemia. Both conserved end residues are part of each CDR3. The D gene is left open where the match is weak. Rows may omit the clone size; those that give it use once, few, many or a size class.

j_call v_call d_call clone_size cdr3_aa cdr3_nt
TRBJ2-2 TRBV28 TRBD1 - CASRGAAGQGYTGELFF TGTGCCAGCAGAGGGGCAGCGGGACAGGGTTACACCGGGGAGCTGTTTTTT
TRBJ1-1 TRBV29-1 - few CSVEPRLRTEAFF TGCAGCGTTGAACCCAGGTTACGCACTGAAGCTTTCTTT
TRBJ2-1 TRBV6-4 - few CASSDLALRVRRSRGHEQFF TGTGCCAGCAGTGATCTCGCTCTGAGGGTTAGGCGTAGCCGAGGCCATGAGCAGTTCTTC
TRBJ2-1 TRBV7-9 - - CASSDALREQFF TGTGCCAGCAGCGACGCCCTGCGTGAGCAGTTCTTC
TRBJ1-1 TRBV29-1 - - CSVEETRGNTEAFF TGCAGCGTTGAAGAAACCAGGGGCAACACTGAAGCTTTCTTT
TRBJ2-3 TRBV7-9 - - CASSSAALSDTQYF TGTGCCAGCAGCTCCGCAGCTCTTTCAGATACGCAGTATTTT
TRBJ1-1 TRBV14 - - CASSQSQNTEAFF TGTGCCAGCAGCCAGTCACAGAACACTGAAGCTTTCTTT
TRBJ2-1 TRBV18 - - CASSHDIAEYNEQFF TGTGCCAGCTCACACGACATAGCGGAGTACAATGAGCAGTTCTTC
TRBJ1-6 TRBV11-2 - - CASSLDKTGSYNSPLHF TGTGCCAGCAGCTTAGATAAGACAGGCTCCTATAATTCACCCCTCCACTTT
TRBJ1-6 TRBV19 - - CASSIDSGLNNSPLHF TGTGCCAGTAGTATCGATAGTGGTCTCAATAATTCACCCCTCCACTTT
TRBJ1-3 TRBV7-6 - - CAVSPGGNTIYF TGTGCCGTATCACCGGGTGGAAACACCATATATTTT
TRBJ1-2 TRBV27 - few CASSVLAGANSGYGYTF TGTGCCAGCAGCGTCCTGGCGGGGGCTAATAGTGGTTATGGCTACACCTTC
TRBJ1-1 TRBV20-1 TRBD1 - CSANRGGVSNTEAFF TGCAGTGCTAACAGGGGGGGGGTTTCGAACACTGAAGCTTTCTTT
TRBJ1-1 TRBV2 - - CATSLAEANTEAFF TGTGCCACCTCCCTTGCGGAGGCGAACACTGAAGCTTTCTTT
TRBJ2-1 TRBV7-9 - few CASSPELVMNEQFF TGTGCCAGCAGCCCGGAACTAGTGATGAATGAGCAGTTCTTC
TRBJ2-7 TRBV7-7 TRBD1 - CASSAQGTGPYEQYF TGTGCCAGCAGCGCTCAGGGGACAGGACCCTACGAGCAGTACTTC
TRBJ2-7 TRBV12-3/TRBV12-4 - few CASSLAPGYEQYF TGTGCCAGCAGTTTAGCGCCAGGGTACGAGCAGTACTTC
TRBJ2-2 TRBV29-1 - - CSVEFGFVRGELFF TGCAGCGTTGAATTTGGGTTTGTTAGGGGGGAGCTGTTTTTT
TRBJ1-2 TRBV5-1 - - CASSSGLPANYGYTF TGCGCCAGCAGCTCGGGACTCCCAGCTAACTATGGCTACACCTTC
TRBJ2-1 TRBV7-9 TRBD1 once CASSLGDSREFF TGTGCCAGCAGCTTAGGGGACAGTAGAGAGTTCTTC
TRBJ2-5 TRBV7-2 - - CASSLHDRSLETQYF TGTGCCAGCAGCTTACATGACAGGTCCCTAGAGACCCAGTACTTC
TRBJ2-1 TRBV5-5 - few CASSFSSGVPGEQFF TGTGCCAGCAGCTTCTCCTCTGGGGTGCCTGGTGAGCAGTTCTTC
TRBJ1-1 TRBV27 - - CASSQKGNTEAFF TGTGCCAGCAGCCAAAAAGGGAACACTGAAGCTTTCTTT
TRBJ2-3 TRBV12-3/TRBV12-4 - - CASSLKSADTQYF TGTGCCAGCAGTTTGAAGTCAGCAGATACGCAGTATTTT
TRBJ2-1 TRBV29-1 TRBD2 few CSVDRLAEVSSYNEQFF TGCAGCGTTGATCGACTAGCGGAAGTCAGCTCCTACAATGAGCAGTTCTTC
TRBJ2-2 TRBV20-1 TRBD2 - CSARDPKSPLASNTGELFF TGCAGTGCTAGAGATCCCAAATCCCCACTAGCGTCGAACACCGGGGAGCTGTTTTTT
TRBJ2-3 TRBV30 - - CAWSAELGRQVRTDTQYF TGTGCCTGGAGTGCGGAGTTGGGGAGGCAAGTCAGGACAGATACGCAGTATTTT
TRBJ2-6 TRBV6-1 TRBD1 - CASRRNSGTAKSGANVLTF TGTGCCAGCAGGCGTAACTCCGGGACAGCCAAGTCTGGGGCCAACGTCCTGACTTTC
TRBJ2-1 TRBV20-1 TRBD1 few CSARDGQGVNEQFF TGCAGTGCTAGAGATGGACAGGGAGTCAATGAGCAGTTCTTC
TRBJ2-1 TRBV24-1 - - CATSDSRDWSYNEQFF TGTGCCACCAGTGATTCCCGGGACTGGAGTTACAATGAGCAGTTCTTC
TRBJ2-3 TRBV11-3 TRBD2 few CASSLTLAGDTDTQYF TGTGCCAGCAGCTTAACACTAGCGGGAGATACAGATACGCAGTATTTT
TRBJ2-1 TRBV7-2 - - CASSLVAAPSSSF TGTGCCAGCAGCTTAGTAGCTGCCCCAAGCAGTTCGTTC
TRBJ1-1 TRBV12-3/TRBV12-4 - - CASSGGMNTEAFF TGTGCCAGCAGTGGGGGCATGAACACTGAAGCTTTCTTT
TRBJ1-1 TRBV6-2/TRBV6-3 - few CVSSGEGTEAFF TGTGTCTCCTCGGGGGAGGGGACTGAAGCTTTCTTT
TRBJ2-1 TRBV25-1 - - CASSWARSGQFF TGTGCCAGCAGTTGGGCTCGGTCTGGGCAGTTCTTC